One and the same sample provided the 21 T cell receptor beta chains below, sequenced in a study of T cell changes during pregnancy in multiple sclerosis. TCRdb's copy holds only in-frame clones and misses some; the assay was immunoSEQ multiplex PCR. The sample holds 84,000 or so clones, approximately 94% seen once. Specimen: peripheral blood, collected in the third trimester of pregnancy. The receptors were sampled from a female donor with multiple sclerosis, enrolled in a pregnancy study.

The rearrangement uses TRBV5-1 and TRBJ2-1, with TRBD2 matching over 9 bases. Germline loops: CDR1 SGHRS, CDR2 YFSETQ. The CDR3 loop spans 13 amino acids. The ends lost 4 bases at V and 10 bases at J; junction bases unmatched: 6. CDR3 region: CASSVGTSLEQFF. Here the CDR3 DNA reads TGCGCCAGCAGCGTCGGGACTAGCTTGGAGCAGTTCTTC.

The chain has TRBV4-3 and TRBJ2-1, with 8 bases that match TRBD2. The germline gives CDR1 LGHNA, CDR2 YSLEER. The CDR3 runs 17 residues. Unmatched junction bases numbered 12, after V lost 1 base and J lost 7 bases. In DNA, the CDR3 is TGCGCCAGCAGCCAAGTGAGCGGGAGCCTCATGCGGAATGAGCAGTTCTTC. Protein sequence: CASSQVSGSLMRNEQFF.

This chain uses TRBV7-6 with TRBJ2-1, with 9 bases that match TRBD2. The germline V gene has CDR1 SGHVS and CDR2 FNYEAQ. The V segment lost 4 bases and the J segment 4 bases; nucleotides outside the gene matches: 11. This CDR3 has 17 residues. CDR3 sequence (DNA): TGTGCCAGCAGCTCCGGGGGGCTAGCGGGGAGGTACAATGAGCAGTTCTTC. Its protein is CASSSGGLAGRYNEQFF.

V and J are TRBV6-1 and TRBJ2-7, with 15 bases matching TRBD2. V gave up 6 bases and J gave up 5 bases; unmatched junction bases: 5. CDR3 length: 15 residues. Germline V CDR1 and CDR2: MNHNS, SASEGT. CDR3 sequence (DNA): TGTGCCAGCAGGCGGACTAGCGGGAGGGCCGACGAGCAGTACTTC. Translation gives CASRRTSGRADEQYF.

The rearrangement links TRBV27 to TRBJ2-7; a possible D gene is TRBD1 (6 bases). Germline V lookup: CDR1 MNHEY, CDR2 SMNVEV (reference sequence). The CDR3 has 14 residues. V lost 3 bases and J 2 bases, leaving 11 bases between the germline ends. The CDR3 protein is CASSLTGPAYEQYF. CDR3 coding DNA: TGTGCCAGCAGTTTGACAGGTCCCGCCTACGAGCAGTACTTC.

The rearrangement links TRBV10-2 to TRBJ1-2; 12 nucleotides align to TRBD1. Germline trimming cut 8 bases from V and 4 bases from J; bases unmatched to any gene: 5. There are 14 residues in the CDR3. Germline loops: CDR1 WSHSY, CDR2 SAAADI. CDR3 nucleotide sequence: TGCGCCAGCCTTGGGACAGGGGGCCTCTATGGCTACACCTTC. Its translation: CASLGTGGLYGYTF.

This clone was picked up a small number of times. The chain carries TRBV19 and TRBJ2-1; maybe TRBD2 (6 bases). This CDR3 region has 15 residues. The germline V and J ends were trimmed by 1 base and 7 bases, with 14 bases remaining between them. The germline gives CDR1 LNHDA, CDR2 SQIVND (reference sequence). CDR3 loop: CASSIVAGCWNEQFF. The CDR3 DNA follows: TGTGCCAGTAGTATAGTTGCGGGATGTTGGAATGAGCAGTTCTTC.

This chain connects TRBV4-2 to TRBJ1-5; the D is unclear. CDR3 size: 13 residues. The V gene lost 1 base and the J gene lost 7 bases, with 8 bases spanning the gap. Germline V gene lookup returns CDR1 LGHNA and CDR2 YNFKEQ. CDR3: CASSQVSGQPQHF. CDR3 nucleotides: TGTGCCAGCAGCCAAGTTTCGGGGCAGCCCCAGCATTTT.

The J gene is TRBJ2-7, the V gene TRBV5-1; no definite D call. The V end lost 0 bases, the J end lost 0 bases, and 7 bases lay between the germline ends. Per the germline V gene, CDR1 is SGHRS and CDR2 is YFSETQ. The CDR3 has 14 amino acids. CDR3 in DNA: TGCGCCAGCAGCTTGGACTTCCTCTCCTACGAGCAGTACTTC. Its protein is CASSLDFLSYEQYF.

This clone came up a few times. The V gene is TRBV18, the J gene TRBJ1-1; the D gene is possibly TRBD1 (6 bases). Germline CDR1 KGHSH, CDR2 LQKENI. The CDR3 is 16 residues long. The germline V and J ends were trimmed by 0 bases and 12 bases, with 23 bases remaining between them. CDR3 DNA sequence: TGTGCCAGCTCACCACCGGACAGCCCGGGTCCAGTCGCGTCTTTCTTT. This translates into CASSPPDSPGPVASFF.

DNA for the CDR3: TGTGCCAGCAGCCGTACAGGGGAAGAGACCCAGTACTTC. It codes for CASSRTGEETQYF. The rearrangement joins TRBV5-4 to TRBJ2-5, with 7 nucleotides matching TRBD1. This CDR3 region has 13 residues. V was pared by 4 bases and J by 3 bases, with 3 bases of the junction left unmatched. Germline loops: CDR1 SGHNT, CDR2 YYREEE (reference sequence).

The chain couples TRBV6-5 to TRBJ2-2, with no clear D. This CDR3 contains 12 residues. The V end was cut by 5 bases, the J end by 2 bases, with 3 bases between. Germline loops: CDR1 MNHEY, CDR2 SVGAGI. CDR3 amino acids: CASSTNTGELFF. CDR3 nucleotide sequence: TGTGCCAGCAGTACAAACACCGGGGAGCTGTTTTTT.

The chain combines TRBV18 with TRBJ1-2; possibly TRBD1 for D (5 bases). CDR1 and CDR2 from the germline V gene are KGHSH and LQKENI. Between the trimmed V and J ends, which lost 3 bases and 3 bases, there was a span of 14 bases. The CDR3 is 15 residues long. The CDR3 protein is CASSPIKGYHYGYTF. DNA of the CDR3: TGTGCCAGCTCACCCATCAAGGGGTACCACTATGGCTACACCTTC. Filled out from reference TRBV18 and TRBJ1-2, the complete variable domain reads NAGVMQNPRHLVRRRGQEARLRCSPMKGHSHVYWYRQLPEEGLKFMVYLQKENIIDESGMPKERFSAEFPKEGPSILRIQQVVRGDSAAYFCASSPIKGYHYGYTFGSGTRLTVV.

The chain joins TRBV21-1 to TRBJ2-6; the table's D call, TRBD2, has no DNA check behind it. TRBV21-1 is a recognized pseudogene. This CDR3 comprises 15 residues. CDR3 protein: CASRRYGSGANVLTF. The DNA for the CDR3 is TGTGCCAGCAGAAGATACGGCTCTGGGGCCAACGTCCTGACTTTC.

This rearrangement joins TRBV6-1 to TRBJ2-1; TRBD2 matches 8 bases. CDR1 is MNHNS and CDR2 is SASEGT in the germline V gene. The CDR3 sequence is 15 residues long. J gave up 2 bases and V 5 bases, and 5 bases lay outside the gene matches. In DNA form, the CDR3 reads TGTGCCAGCAGTCCCGGGACTAGTACCTACAATGAGCAGTTCTTC. Amino acid sequence: CASSPGTSTYNEQFF.

The V and J genes are TRBV5-1 and TRBJ2-1; 9 bases line up with TRBD2. Germline values: CDR1 SGHRS, CDR2 YFSETQ. The CDR3 contains 15 residues. V shed 2 bases, J shed 6 bases, and the junction held 6 bases outside the gene matches. The CDR3, as DNA: TGCGCCAGCAGCTTAACCCTGACTAGCGGCAATGAGCAGTTCTTC. As protein: CASSLTLTSGNEQFF.

The chain recombines TRBV5-5 with TRBJ2-2, with D unresolved. V lost 0 bases and J lost 3, with 9 bases in between. The CDR3 covers 15 residues. Germline values: CDR1 SGHKS, CDR2 YYEKEE (reference sequence). The CDR3 bases are TGTGCCAGCAGCTTGGGCGCCCAGGACACCGGGGAGCTGTTTTTT. Protein: CASSLGAQDTGELFF.

The CDR3: CASSLPTIGNTIYF. The CDR3 DNA is TGTGCCAGCAGCCTACCGACTATTGGAAACACCATATATTTT. The rearrangement joins TRBV5-5 to TRBJ1-3; D is uncertain. V was shortened by 4 bases and J by 3 bases, with 11 bases between the two germline ends. The CDR3 is 14 amino acids. Germline CDR1 SGHKS, CDR2 YYEKEE (reference sequence).

The chain uses TRBV27 and TRBJ2-1; weak D call: TRBD2 (6 bases). There are 16 residues in the CDR3. With 6 bases removed from V and 8 bases from J, the gap between germline ends came to 23 bases. The germline V gene encodes CDR1 MNHEY and CDR2 SMNVEV (reference sequence). In nucleotides, the CDR3 is TGTGCCAGCAGACCTTTTTTAACCGGAGGGAGGCATGAGCAGTTCTTC. Translated, it gives CASRPFLTGGRHEQFF.

The chain joins TRBV30 to TRBJ1-1, with D possibly being TRBD1 (5 bases). Germline values: CDR1 GTSNPN, CDR2 SVGIG (reference sequence). The V and J ends lost 1 base and 8 bases respectively, with 11 bases between them. The CDR3 is made up of 12 amino acids. CDR3 in amino acids: CAWSAGEGEAFF. The CDR3 DNA sequence: TGTGCCTGGAGTGCGGGGGAAGGCGAAGCTTTCTTT.

This clone showed up just once. J is TRBJ1-1 and V is TRBV27; tentatively, D is TRBD1 (5 bases). The CDR3 runs to 14 residues. V lost 4 bases, J lost 6 bases, and 15 bases lay in between. Germline lookup yields CDR1 MNHEY and CDR2 SMNVEV (reference sequence). The CDR3 loop reads CASSYRFGAAEAFF. In DNA, the CDR3 is TGTGCCAGCAGTTACCGTTTTGGGGCCGCTGAAGCTTTCTTT.